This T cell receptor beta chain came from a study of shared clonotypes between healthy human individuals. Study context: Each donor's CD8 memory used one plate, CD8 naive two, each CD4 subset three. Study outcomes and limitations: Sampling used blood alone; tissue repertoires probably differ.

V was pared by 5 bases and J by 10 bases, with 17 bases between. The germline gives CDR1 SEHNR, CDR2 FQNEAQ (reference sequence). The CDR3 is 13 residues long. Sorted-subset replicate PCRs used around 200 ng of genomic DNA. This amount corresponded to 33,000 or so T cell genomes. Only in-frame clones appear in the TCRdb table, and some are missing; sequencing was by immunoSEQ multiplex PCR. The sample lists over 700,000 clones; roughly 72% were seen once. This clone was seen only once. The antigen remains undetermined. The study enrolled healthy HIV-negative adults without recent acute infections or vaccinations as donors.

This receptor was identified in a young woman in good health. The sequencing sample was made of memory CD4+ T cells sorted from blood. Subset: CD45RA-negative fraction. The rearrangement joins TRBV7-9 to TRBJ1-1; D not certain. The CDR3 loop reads CASSPVTRQTAFF. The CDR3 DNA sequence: TGTGCCAGCAGCCCCGTAACTAGGCAGACAGCTTTCTTT.